This TCR beta chain derives from a study of tumor-infiltrating lymphocytes in primary liver carcinoma. The overall study: The tumors ranged from roughly 4 to 11 cm across and fell within stage T1-T3 N0M0.

The length of the CDR3 is 14 residues. The germline gives CDR1 LGHNA, CDR2 YNFKEQ. J lost 10 bases, V lost 0 bases, and 4 bases had no gene match. A primer matching the constant region was used to make TCR beta cDNA from approximately 500 ng of total RNA. Slightly modified ARM-PCR served as the procedure for the TCR beta libraries. These libraries came from three rounds of nested multiplex PCR. Investigators reported that the first two PCR rounds, at 10 to 11 cycles each, used TRBV1-TRBV30 forward primers with a C-beta reverse primer. One entry per CDR3 protein, called by TCRdb with MiXCR from the multiplex PCR reads. The sample includes some 200,000 distinct CDR3 sequences, roughly two thirds of them seen just once. The authors took blood RNA from unsorted whole blood and also extracted germline DNA. The authors collected approximately 4.2 milliliters of peripheral blood before surgery. There are many counts of this clonotype.

This clonotype originated in an older woman with primary liver carcinoma and hepatitis B virus infection. The V gene is TRBV4-2, the J gene TRBJ2-3; 10 bases align to TRBD2. What was sequenced was peripheral blood. CDR3 loop: CASSQDPSGRAQYF. CDR3 in DNA: TGTGCCAGCAGCCAAGATCCTAGCGGGAGAGCGCAGTATTTT.